The 3 T cell receptor beta chains below were found in one sample sequenced in a study of blood T cell repertoires in COVID-19. Repertoires were generated with immunoSEQ multiplex PCR, while TCRdb's copy carries only in-frame clones and drops some. The sample includes 230,000 or so clones, around 89% of them seen just once. The sample was peripheral blood. The receptors were sampled from a woman aged 55-70 years with COVID-19, enrolled during active disease.

The chain uses TRBV6-6 and TRBJ1-1; 8 nucleotides match TRBD1. This CDR3 has 14 residues. V lost 4 bases and J lost 6; bases outside the gene matches: 7. Germline loops: CDR1 MNHNY, CDR2 SVGAGI (reference sequence). CDR3 loop: CASSLGQVGAEAFF. CDR3 nucleotides: TGTGCCAGCAGTTTGGGACAGGTAGGGGCTGAAGCTTTCTTT.

The V call is TRBV9, the J call TRBJ1-2, with D uncertain. V was trimmed by 0 bases and J by 7 bases, leaving 13 bases between them. The CDR3 runs to 14 residues. CDR1 is SGDLS and CDR2 is YYNGEE in the germline V gene. As DNA, the CDR3 is TGTGCCAGCAGCGTAGAAGTTTCTAGTGCTGGCTACACCTTC. It codes for CASSVEVSSAGYTF.

The chain uses TRBV19 and TRBJ1-4; a weak D match, TRBD1 (5 bases). V was trimmed by 6 bases and J by 3 bases, leaving 11 bases between them. CDR1 and CDR2 (germline): LNHDA, SQIVND (reference sequence). The CDR3 runs 14 residues. The CDR3 spells CASSPGNSNEKLFF. Written as DNA, the CDR3 is TGTGCCAGTAGCCCAGGGAATTCTAATGAAAAACTGTTTTTT.